Shown below are 7 T cell receptor beta chains from a single sample sequenced in a study of regulatory T cells in long-lasting Graves disease. According to the study, TCR beta libraries were built with iRepertoire HTBI primers and CDR3-region Arm-PCR. In TCRdb, the multiplex PCR reads were re-called with MiXCR into one record per CDR3 protein. The sample contains around 420,000 distinct CDR3 sequences, 15% of which appear only once. This sample's time point: newly diagnosed GD, antithyroid drugs for less than 3 months. PBMC-derived RNA was used for the TCR library. Source: peripheral blood mononuclear cells (PBMCs), taken at new diagnosis, from a patient treated with antithyroid drugs. The receptors were sampled from a female donor with Graves disease.

This clonotype showed up many times. DNA of the CDR3: TGTGCCAGCAGTTGGGGGACTAGCGGGAGTTCGGATACGCAGTATTTT. It codes for CASSWGTSGSSDTQYF. This chain connects TRBV6-2 or TRBV6-3 to TRBJ2-3; 14 positions match TRBD2. Germline assignment: CDR1 MNHEY and CDR2 SVGEGT. This CDR3 contains 16 residues. The trim removed 4 bases at V and 6 bases at J, leaving 6 bases unmatched.

This clonotype occurred many times. J is TRBJ2-7 and V is TRBV7-6; D remains unclear. The CDR3 loop spans 13 amino acids. V was trimmed by 4 bases and J by 6 bases, leaving 13 bases between them. Germline CDR1 SGHVS, CDR2 FNYEAQ. CDR3 sequence reads: CASSSKAGREQYF. CDR3 sequence (DNA): TGTGCCAGCAGCTCCAAAGCCGGCCGCGAGCAGTACTTC.

This clonotype was counted many times. This rearrangement joins TRBV28 to TRBJ2-5, with a weak D call TRBD1 (6 bases). The V gene lost 6 bases and the J gene lost 1 base, with 12 bases spanning the gap. The CDR3 runs 14 residues. The germline V gene encodes CDR1 MDHEN and CDR2 SYDVKM. The CDR3 nucleotides read TGTGCCAGCAGCCCCCAGACAGGCCAAGAGACCCAGTACTTC. Its translation: CASSPQTGQETQYF.

This clonotype was picked up many times. The chain combines TRBV6-1 with TRBJ1-4, with a possible D match to TRBD1 (5 bases). This CDR3 has 15 amino acids. Trimming left V 2 bases short and J 6 bases short, with 13 bases between. CDR1 and CDR2 from the germline V gene are MNHNS and SASEGT. CDR3 in DNA: TGTGCCAGCAGTGAACCGGGACGGAGTTATGAAAAACTGTTTTTT. Translated, it gives CASSEPGRSYEKLFF.

This clonotype was seen more than once but under ten times. This chain uses TRBV7-9 with TRBJ2-2; D not resolved. The CDR3 is made up of 12 amino acids. Germline V gene data show CDR1 as SEHNR and CDR2 as FQNEAQ (reference sequence). Trimming removed 3 bases at V and 4 bases at J, with 3 bases between. For the CDR3, the DNA is TGTGCCAGCAGCTTTCCCACCGGGGAGCTGTTTTTT. Translation: CASSFPTGELFF.

CDR3 protein: CATRGLAGSNEQFF. CDR3 DNA: TGTGCCACCAGGGGACTAGCGGGAAGCAATGAGCAGTTCTTC. V gene TRBV24-1 combines with J gene TRBJ2-1, with 13 bases matching TRBD2. CDR1 and CDR2 from the germline V gene are KGHDR and SFDVKD. Trimming took 7 bases from V and 6 from J; bases not matched to a gene: 2. The CDR3 is 14 amino acids.

This clonotype was detected many times. This sequence joins TRBV6-1 and TRBJ1-6; weak D call: TRBD1 (6 bases). Germline values: CDR1 MNHNS, CDR2 SASEGT. V dropped 5 bases and J dropped 7 bases, with 9 bases sitting between them. This CDR3 has 13 amino acids. In DNA, the CDR3 is TGTGCCAGCAGTCGGACAGCGAATTCACCCCTCCACTTT. Translating it yields CASSRTANSPLHF.